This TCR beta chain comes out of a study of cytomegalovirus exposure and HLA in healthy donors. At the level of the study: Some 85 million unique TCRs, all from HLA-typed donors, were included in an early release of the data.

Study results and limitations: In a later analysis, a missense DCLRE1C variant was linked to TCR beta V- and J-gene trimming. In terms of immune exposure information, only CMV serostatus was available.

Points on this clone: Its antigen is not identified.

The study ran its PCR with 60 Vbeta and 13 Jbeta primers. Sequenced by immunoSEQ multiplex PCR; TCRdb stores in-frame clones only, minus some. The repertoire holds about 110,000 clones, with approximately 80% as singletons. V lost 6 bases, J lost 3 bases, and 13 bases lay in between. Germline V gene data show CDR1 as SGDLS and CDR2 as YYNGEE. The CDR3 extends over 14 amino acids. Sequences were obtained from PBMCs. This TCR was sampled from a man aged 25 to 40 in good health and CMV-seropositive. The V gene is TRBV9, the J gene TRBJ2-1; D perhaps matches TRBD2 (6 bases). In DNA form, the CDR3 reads TGTGCCAGCAACCCGGAGGGCGGCTACAATGAGCAGTTCTTC. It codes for CASNPEGGYNEQFF. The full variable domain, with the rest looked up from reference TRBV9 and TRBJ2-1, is DSGVTQTPKHLITATGQRVTLRCSPRSGDLSVYWYQQSLDQGLQFLIQYYNGEERAKGNILERFSAQQFPDLHSELNLSSLELGDSALYFCASNPEGGYNEQFFGPGTRLTVL.